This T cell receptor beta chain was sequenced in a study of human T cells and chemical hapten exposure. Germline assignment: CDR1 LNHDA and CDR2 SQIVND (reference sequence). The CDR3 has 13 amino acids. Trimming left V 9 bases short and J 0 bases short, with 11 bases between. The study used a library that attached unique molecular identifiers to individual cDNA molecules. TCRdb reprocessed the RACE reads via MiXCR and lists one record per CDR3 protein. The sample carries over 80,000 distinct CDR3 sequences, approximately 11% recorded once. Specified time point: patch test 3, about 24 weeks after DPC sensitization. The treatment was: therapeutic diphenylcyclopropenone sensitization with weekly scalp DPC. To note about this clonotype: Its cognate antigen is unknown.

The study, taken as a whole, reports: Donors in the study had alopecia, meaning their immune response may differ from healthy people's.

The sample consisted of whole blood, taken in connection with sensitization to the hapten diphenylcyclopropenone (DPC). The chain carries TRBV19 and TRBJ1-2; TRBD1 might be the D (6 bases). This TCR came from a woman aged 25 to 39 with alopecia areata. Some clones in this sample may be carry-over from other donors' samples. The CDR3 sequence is CASCRGANYGYTF. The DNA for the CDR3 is TGTGCCAGCTGCAGGGGAGCTAACTATGGCTACACCTTC.